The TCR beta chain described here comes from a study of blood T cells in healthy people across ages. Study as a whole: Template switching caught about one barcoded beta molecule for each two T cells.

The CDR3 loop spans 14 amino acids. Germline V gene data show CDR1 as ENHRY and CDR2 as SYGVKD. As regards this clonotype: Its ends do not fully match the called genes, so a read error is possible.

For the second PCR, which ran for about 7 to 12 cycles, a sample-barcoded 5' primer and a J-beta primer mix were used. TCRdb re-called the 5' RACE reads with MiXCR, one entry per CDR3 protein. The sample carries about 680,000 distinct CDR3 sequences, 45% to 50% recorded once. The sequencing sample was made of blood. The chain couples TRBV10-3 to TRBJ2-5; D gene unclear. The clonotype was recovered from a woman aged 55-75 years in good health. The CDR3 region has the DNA TGTGCCATCAGTGAGTCTTACCTCCAAGGGACCCAGTACTTC. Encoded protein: CAISESYLQGTQYF.